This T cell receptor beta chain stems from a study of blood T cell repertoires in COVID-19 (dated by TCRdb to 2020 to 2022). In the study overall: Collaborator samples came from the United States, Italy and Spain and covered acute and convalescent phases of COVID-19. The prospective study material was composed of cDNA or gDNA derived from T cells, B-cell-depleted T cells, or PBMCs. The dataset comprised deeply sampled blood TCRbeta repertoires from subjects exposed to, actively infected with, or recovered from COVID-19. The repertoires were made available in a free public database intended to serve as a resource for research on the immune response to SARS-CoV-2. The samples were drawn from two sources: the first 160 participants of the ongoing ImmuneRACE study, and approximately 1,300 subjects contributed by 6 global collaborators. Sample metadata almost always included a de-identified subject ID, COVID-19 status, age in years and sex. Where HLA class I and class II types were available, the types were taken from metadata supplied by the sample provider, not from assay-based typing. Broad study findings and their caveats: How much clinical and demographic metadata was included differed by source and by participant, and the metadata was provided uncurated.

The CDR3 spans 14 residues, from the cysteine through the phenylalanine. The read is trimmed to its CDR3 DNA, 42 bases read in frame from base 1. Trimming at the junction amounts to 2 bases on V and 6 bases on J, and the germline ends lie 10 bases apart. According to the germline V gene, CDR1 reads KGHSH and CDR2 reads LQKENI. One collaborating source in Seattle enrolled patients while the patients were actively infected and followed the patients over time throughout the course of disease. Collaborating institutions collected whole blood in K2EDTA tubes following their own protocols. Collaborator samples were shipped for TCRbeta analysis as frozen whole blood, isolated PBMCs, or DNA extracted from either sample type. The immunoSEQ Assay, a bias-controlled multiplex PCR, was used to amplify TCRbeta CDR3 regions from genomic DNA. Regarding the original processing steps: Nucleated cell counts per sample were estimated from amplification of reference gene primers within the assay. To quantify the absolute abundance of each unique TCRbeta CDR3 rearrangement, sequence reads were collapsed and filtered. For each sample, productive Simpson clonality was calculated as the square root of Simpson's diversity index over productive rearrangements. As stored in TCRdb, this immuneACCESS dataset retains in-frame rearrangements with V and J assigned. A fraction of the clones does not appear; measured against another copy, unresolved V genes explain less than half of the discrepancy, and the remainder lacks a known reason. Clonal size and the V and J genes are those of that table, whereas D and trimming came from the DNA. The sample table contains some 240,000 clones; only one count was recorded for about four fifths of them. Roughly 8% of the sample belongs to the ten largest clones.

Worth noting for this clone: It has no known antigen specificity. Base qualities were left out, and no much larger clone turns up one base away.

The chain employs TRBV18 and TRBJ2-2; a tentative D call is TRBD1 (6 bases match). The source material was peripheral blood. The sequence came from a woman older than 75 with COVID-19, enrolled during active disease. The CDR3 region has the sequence CASSPTGQAGELFF. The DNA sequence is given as TGTGCCAGCTCACCAACAGGGCAAGCCGGGGAGCTGTTTTTT. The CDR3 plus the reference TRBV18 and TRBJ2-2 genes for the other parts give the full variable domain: NAGVMQNPRHLVRRRGQEARLRCSPMKGHSHVYWYRQLPEEGLKFMVYLQKENIIDESGMPKERFSAEFPKEGPSILRIQQVVRGDSAAYFCASSPTGQAGELFFGEGSRLTVL.